This TCR beta chain emerged from a study of blood T cell repertoires in COVID-19. This CDR3 contains 13 residues. Germline CDR1 is MNHEY and CDR2 is SVGAGI. V was cut by 6 bases and J by 3 bases, with 11 bases left in between. Assay used: immunoSEQ multiplex PCR; TCRdb lists only in-frame clones, some missing. The sample has a few hundred thousand clones, 70% to 90% seen once. Study members were between about 18 and 95 years old and lived in 20 to 30 US regions. The sequenced sample was PBMCs or T cells enriched from blood (not recorded which). This rearrangement joins TRBV6-5 to TRBJ1-1; no firm D call. The clonotype was recovered from a young man who had recovered from COVID-19. The CDR3 is CASRAWRDTEAFF. CDR3 coding DNA: TGTGCCAGCAGGGCCTGGAGAGACACTGAAGCTTTCTTT.